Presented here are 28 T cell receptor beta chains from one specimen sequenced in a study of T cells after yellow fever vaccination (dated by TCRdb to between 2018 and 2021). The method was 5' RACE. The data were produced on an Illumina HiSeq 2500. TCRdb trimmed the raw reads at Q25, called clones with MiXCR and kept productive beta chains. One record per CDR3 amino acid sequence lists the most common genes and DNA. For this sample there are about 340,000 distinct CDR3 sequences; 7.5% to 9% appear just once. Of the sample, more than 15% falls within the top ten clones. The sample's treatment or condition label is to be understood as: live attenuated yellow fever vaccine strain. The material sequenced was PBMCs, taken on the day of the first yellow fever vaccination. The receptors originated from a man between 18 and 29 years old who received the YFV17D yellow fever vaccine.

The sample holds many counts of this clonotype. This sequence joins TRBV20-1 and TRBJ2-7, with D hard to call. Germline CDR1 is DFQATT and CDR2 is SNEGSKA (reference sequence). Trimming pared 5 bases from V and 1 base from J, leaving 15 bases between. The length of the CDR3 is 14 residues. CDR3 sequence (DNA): TGCAGTGCTTCGCCTACTGCCTCTTCCTACGAGCAGTACTTC. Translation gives CSASPTASSYEQYF.

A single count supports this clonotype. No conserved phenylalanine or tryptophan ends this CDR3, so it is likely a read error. The CDR3 loop is CASSSRTASRPDTQYS. As DNA, the CDR3 is TGTGCCAGCAGCTCCCGGACAGCGTCTCGGCCAGATACGCAGTATTCT. The J gene is TRBJ2-3, the V gene TRBV7-8; possibly TRBD1 for D (6 bases). Germline CDR1 and CDR2: SGHVS and FQNEAQ. V dropped 4 bases and J dropped 4 bases, with 18 bases sitting between them. The CDR3 contains 16 residues.

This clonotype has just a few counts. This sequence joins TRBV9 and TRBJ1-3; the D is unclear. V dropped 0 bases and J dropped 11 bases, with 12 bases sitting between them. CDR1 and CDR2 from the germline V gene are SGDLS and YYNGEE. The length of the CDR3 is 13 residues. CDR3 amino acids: CASSVAGELPIYF. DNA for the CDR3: TGTGCCAGCAGCGTAGCCGGGGAACTCCCCATATATTTT.

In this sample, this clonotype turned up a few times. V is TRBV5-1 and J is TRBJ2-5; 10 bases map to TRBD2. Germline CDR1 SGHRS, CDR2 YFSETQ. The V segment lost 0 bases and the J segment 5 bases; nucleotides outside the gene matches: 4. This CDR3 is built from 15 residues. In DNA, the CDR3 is TGCGCCAGCAGCTTGGCGGGACTAGCGCCGGAGACCCAGTACTTC. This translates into CASSLAGLAPETQYF.

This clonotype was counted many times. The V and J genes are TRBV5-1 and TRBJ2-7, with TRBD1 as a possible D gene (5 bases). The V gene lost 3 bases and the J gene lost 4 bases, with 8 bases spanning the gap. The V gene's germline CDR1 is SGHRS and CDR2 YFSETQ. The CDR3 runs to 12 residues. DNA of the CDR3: TGCGCCAGCAGCTCAAGGGGTTACGAGCAGTACTTC. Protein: CASSSRGYEQYF.

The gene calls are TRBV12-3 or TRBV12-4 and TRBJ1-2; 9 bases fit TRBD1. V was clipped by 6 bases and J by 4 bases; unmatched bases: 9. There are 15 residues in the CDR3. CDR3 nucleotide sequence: TGTGCCAGCAGACCTACAGGGGGCGCTTCCTATGGCTACACCTTC. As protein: CASRPTGGASYGYTF.

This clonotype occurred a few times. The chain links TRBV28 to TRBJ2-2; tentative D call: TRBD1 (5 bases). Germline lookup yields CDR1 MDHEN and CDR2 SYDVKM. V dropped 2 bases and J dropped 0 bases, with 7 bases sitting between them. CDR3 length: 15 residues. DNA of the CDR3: TGTGCCAGCAGTTTACCAGGGACGAACACCGGGGAGCTGTTTTTT. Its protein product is CASSLPGTNTGELFF.

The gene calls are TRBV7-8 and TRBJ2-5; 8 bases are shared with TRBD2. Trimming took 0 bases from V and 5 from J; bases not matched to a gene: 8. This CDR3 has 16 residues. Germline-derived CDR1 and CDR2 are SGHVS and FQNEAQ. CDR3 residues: CASSLAGGGPRETQYF. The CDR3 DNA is TGTGCCAGCAGCTTAGCGGGCGGGGGGCCGAGGGAGACCCAGTACTTC. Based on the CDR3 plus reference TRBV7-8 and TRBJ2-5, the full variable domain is GAGVSQSPRYKVAKRGQDVALRCDPISGHVSLFWYQQALGQGPEFLTYFQNEAQLDKSGLPSDRFFAERPEGSVSTLKIQRTQQEDSAVYLCASSLAGGGPRETQYFGPGTRLLVL.

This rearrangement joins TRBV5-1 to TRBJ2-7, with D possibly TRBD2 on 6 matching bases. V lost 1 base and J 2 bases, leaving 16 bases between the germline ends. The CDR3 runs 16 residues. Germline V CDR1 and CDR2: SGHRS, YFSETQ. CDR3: CASSLSPGGVPYEQYF. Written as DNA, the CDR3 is TGCGCCAGCAGCTTGTCCCCCGGGGGTGTCCCCTACGAGCAGTACTTC.

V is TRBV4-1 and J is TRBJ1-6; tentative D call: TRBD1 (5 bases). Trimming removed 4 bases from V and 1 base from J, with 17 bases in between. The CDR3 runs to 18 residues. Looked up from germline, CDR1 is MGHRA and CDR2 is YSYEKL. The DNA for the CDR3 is TGCGCCAGCAGCCGCAATTCAGGGACCCCGTCCTATAATTCACCCCTCCACTTT. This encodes CASSRNSGTPSYNSPLHF.

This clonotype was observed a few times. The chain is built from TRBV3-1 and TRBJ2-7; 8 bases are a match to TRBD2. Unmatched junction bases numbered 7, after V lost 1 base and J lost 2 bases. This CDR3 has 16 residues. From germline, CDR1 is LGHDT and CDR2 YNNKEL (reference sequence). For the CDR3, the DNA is TGTGCCAGCAGCCAAGCAGGTAGCGGGGTGGCCTACGAGCAGTACGTC. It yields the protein CASSQAGSGVAYEQYV.

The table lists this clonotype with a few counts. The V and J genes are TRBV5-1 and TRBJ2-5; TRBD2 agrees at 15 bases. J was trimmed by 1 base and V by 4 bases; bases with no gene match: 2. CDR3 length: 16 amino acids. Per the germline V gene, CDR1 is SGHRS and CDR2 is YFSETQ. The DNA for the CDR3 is TGCGCCAGCAGCACGGGACTAGCGGGGGGCCAAGAGACCCAGTACTTC. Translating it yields CASSTGLAGGQETQYF.

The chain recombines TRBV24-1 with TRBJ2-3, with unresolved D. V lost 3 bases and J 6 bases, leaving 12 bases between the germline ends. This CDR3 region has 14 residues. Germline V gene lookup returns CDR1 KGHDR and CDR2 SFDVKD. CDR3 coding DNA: TGTGCCACCAGTGATCCTAGAACCACGGATACGCAGTATTTT. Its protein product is CATSDPRTTDTQYF.

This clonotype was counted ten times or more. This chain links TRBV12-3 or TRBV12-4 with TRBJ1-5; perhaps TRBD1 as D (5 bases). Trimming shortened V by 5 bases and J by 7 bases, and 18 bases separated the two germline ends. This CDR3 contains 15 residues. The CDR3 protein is CASSTSSGGRQPQHF. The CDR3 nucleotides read TGTGCCAGCAGTACCTCCTCTGGGGGGAGGCAGCCCCAGCATTTT.

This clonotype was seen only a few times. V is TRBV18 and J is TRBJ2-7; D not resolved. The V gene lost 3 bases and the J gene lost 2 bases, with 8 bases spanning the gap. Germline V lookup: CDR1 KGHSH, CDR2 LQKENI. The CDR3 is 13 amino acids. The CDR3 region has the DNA TGTGCCAGCTCACCGGCAGGAGCCTACGAGCAGTACTTC. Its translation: CASSPAGAYEQYF.

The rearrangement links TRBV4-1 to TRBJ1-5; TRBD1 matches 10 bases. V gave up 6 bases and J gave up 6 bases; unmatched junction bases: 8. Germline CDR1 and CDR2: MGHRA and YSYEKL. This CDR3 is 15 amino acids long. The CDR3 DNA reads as TGCGCCAGCAGTCTCGATGGGACAGGGGCTCAGCCCCAGCATTTT. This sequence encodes CASSLDGTGAQPQHF.

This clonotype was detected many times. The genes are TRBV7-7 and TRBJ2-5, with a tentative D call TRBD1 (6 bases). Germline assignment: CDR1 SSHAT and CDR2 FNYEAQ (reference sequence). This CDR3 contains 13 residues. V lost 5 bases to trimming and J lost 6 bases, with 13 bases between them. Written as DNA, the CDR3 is TGTGCCAGCAGCATAGGGGGTGGAAAGACCCAGTACTTC. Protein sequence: CASSIGGGKTQYF. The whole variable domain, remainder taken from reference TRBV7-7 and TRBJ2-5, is GAGVSQSPRYKVTKRGQDVTLRCDPISSHATLYWYQQALGQGPEFLTYFNYEAQPDKSGLPSDRFSAERPEGSISTLTIQRTEQRDSAMYRCASSIGGGKTQYFGPGTRLLVL.

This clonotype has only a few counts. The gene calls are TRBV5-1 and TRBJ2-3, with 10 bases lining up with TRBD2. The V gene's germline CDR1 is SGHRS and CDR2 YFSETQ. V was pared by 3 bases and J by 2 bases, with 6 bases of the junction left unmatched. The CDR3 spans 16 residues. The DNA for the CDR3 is TGCGCCAGCAGCTACCTAGCGGGGGCCACCACAGATACGCAGTATTTT. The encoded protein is CASSYLAGATTDTQYF.

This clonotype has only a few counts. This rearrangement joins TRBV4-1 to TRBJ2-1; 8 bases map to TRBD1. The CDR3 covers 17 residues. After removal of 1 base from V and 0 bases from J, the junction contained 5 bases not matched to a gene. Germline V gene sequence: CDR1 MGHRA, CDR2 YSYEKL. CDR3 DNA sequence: TGCGCCAGCAGCCAAGGACAGGGGAAAAGCTCCTACAATGAGCAGTTCTTC. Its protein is CASSQGQGKSSYNEQFF.

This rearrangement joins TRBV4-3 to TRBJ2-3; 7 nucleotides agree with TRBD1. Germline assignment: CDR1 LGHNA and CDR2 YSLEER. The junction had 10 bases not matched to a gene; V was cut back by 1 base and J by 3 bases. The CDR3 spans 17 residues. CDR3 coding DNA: TGCGCCAGCAGCCAAGGGGGGACAGTGGTTTCAACAGATACGCAGTATTTT. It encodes CASSQGGTVVSTDTQYF.

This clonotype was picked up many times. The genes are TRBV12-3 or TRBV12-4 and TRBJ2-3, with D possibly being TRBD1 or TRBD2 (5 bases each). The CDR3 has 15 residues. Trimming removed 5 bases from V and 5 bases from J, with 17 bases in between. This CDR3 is CASSIVPGPGDTQYF. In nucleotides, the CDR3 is TGTGCCAGCAGTATTGTACCGGGACCTGGAGATACGCAGTATTTT.

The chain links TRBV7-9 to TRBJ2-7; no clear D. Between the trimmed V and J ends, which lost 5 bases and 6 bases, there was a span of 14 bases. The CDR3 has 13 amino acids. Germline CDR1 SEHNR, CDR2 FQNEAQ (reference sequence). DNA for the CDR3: TGTGCCAGCAGCGAGTACCCCTCGTTCGAGCAGTACGTC. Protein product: CASSEYPSFEQYV.

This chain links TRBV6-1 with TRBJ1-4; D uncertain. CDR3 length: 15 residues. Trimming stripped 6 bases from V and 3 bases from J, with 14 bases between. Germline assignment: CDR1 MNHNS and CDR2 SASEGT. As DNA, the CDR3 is TGTGCCAGCAGCGGGAGAGCTGCCTCTAATGAAAAACTGTTTTTT. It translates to CASSGRAASNEKLFF.

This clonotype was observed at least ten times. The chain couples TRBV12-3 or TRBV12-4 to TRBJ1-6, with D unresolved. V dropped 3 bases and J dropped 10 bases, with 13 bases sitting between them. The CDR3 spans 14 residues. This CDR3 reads CASSFSLHGSPLHF. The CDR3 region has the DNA TGTGCCAGCAGTTTTTCCCTCCATGGGTCACCCCTCCACTTT.

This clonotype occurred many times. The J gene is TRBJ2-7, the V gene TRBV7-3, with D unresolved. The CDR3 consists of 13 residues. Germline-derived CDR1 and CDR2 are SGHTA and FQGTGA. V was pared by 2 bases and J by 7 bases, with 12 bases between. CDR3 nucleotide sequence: TGTGCCAGCAGCTTAGTCGGGTCTGCTGAGCAGTACTTC. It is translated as CASSLVGSAEQYF.

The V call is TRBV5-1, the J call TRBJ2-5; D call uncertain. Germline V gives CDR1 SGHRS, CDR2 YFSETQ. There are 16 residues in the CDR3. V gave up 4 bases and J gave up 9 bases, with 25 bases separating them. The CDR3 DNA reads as TGCGCCAGCAGCGAAGCGAGGTCCCCAGTCAAGAAGGCCCAGTACTTC. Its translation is CASSEARSPVKKAQYF. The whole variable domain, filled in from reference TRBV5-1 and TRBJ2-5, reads KAGVTQTPRYLIKTRGQQVTLSCSPISGHRSVSWYQQTPGQGLQFLFEYFSETQRNKGNFPGRFSGRQFSNSRSEMNVSTLELGDSALYLCASSEARSPVKKAQYFGPGTRLLVL.

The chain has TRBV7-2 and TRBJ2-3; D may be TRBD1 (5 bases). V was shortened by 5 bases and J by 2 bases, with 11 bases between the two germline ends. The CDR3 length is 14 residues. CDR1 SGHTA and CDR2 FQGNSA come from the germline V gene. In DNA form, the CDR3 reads TGTGCCAGCAGCGCCCAGGGTCCCACAGATACGCAGTATTTT. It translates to CASSAQGPTDTQYF. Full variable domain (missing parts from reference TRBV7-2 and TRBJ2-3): GAGVSQSPSNKVTEKGKDVELRCDPISGHTALYWYRQSLGQGLEFLIYFQGNSAPDKSGLPSDRFSAERTGGSVSTLTIQRTQQEDSAVYLCASSAQGPTDTQYFGPGTRLTVL.

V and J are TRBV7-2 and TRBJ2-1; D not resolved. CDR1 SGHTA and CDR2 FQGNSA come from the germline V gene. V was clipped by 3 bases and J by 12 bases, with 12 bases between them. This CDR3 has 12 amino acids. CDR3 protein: CASSFERVGQFF. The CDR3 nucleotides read TGTGCCAGCAGCTTCGAAAGGGTAGGGCAGTTCTTC. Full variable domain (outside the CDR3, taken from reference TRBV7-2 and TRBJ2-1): GAGVSQSPSNKVTEKGKDVELRCDPISGHTALYWYRQSLGQGLEFLIYFQGNSAPDKSGLPSDRFSAERTGGSVSTLTIQRTQQEDSAVYLCASSFERVGQFFGPGTRLTVL.